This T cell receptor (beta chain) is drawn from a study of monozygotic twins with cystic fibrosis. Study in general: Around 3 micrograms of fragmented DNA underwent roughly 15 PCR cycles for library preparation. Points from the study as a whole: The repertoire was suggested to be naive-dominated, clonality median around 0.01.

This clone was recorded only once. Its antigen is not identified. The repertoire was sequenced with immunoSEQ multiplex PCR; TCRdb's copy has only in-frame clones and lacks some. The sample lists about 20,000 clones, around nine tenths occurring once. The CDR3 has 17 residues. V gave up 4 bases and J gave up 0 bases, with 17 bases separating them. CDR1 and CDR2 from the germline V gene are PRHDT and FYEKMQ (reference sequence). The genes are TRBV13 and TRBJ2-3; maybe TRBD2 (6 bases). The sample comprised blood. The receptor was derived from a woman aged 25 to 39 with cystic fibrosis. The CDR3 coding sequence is TGTGCCAGCAGCTCCCTTTACGAGGCGGGGAGCACAGATACGCAGTATTTT. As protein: CASSSLYEAGSTDTQYF.